This record covers a single TCR beta chain. Its specificity is unknown. Measured with immunoSEQ multiplex PCR; TCRdb has only the in-frame clones, and not every one. The sample has about 130,000 clones; more than 85% are singletons. This sample was taken from a study of T cell responses to AZD1222 COVID-19 vaccine. The CDR3 has 15 residues. Per the germline V gene, CDR1 is SGHTA and CDR2 is FQGNSA. V shed 5 bases and J shed 0 bases, with 11 bases lying between them. General observations from the study: Repertoires were obtained only post-peak T cell response.

Sequenced here: peripheral blood, sampled on day 0 of AZD1222 vaccination. The chain recombines TRBV7-2 with TRBJ1-5; D unresolved. The clonotype was recovered from an adult in good health. CDR3 protein: CASSPHGNSNQPQHF. The DNA of the CDR3 is TGTGCCAGCAGCCCCCACGGAAATAGCAATCAGCCCCAGCATTTT.